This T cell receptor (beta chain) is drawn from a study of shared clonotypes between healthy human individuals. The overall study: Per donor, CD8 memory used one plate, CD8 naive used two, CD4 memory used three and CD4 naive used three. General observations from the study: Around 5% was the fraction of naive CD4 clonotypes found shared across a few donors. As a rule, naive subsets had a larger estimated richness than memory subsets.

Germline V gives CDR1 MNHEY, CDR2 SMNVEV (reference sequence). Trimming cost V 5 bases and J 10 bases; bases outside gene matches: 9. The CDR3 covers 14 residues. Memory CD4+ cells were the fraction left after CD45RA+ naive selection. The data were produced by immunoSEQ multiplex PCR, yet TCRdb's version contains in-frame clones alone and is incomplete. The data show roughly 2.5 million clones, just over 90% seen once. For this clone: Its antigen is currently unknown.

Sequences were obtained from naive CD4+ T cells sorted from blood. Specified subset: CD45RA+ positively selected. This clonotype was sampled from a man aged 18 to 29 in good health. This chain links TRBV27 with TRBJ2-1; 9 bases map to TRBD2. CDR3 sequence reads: CASSRPSGIGEQFF. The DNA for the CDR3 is TGTGCCAGCAGTCGGCCTAGCGGGATCGGGGAGCAGTTCTTC.